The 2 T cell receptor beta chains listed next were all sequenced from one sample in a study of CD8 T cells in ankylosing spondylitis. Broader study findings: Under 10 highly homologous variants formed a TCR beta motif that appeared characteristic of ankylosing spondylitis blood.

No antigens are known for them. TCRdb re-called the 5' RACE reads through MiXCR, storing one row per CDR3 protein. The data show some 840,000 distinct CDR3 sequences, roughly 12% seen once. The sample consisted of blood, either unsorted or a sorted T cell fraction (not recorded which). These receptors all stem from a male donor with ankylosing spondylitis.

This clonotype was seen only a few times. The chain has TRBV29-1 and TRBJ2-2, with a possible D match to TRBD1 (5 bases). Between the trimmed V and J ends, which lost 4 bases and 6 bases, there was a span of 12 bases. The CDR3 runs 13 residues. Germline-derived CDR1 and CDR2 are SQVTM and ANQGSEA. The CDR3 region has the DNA TGCAGCGTTGGAAAGGGGAAGTCCGGGGAGCTGTTTTTT. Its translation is CSVGKGKSGELFF.

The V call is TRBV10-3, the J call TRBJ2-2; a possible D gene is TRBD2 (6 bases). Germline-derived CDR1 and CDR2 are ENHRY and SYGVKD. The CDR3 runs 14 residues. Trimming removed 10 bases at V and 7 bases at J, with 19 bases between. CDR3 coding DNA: TGTGCCACCGCGGGACGCCATGAGGGCGGGGAGCTGTTTTTT. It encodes CATAGRHEGGELFF.